This is a list of T cell receptor beta chains from one sample in a study of shared clonotypes between healthy human individuals. Method: immunoSEQ multiplex PCR; TCRdb's copy keeps in-frame clones and lacks some. The sample lists 2 million to 2.5 million clones, 85% to 95% occurring once. Sequenced sample: naive CD4+ T cells from PBMCs. These receptors were taken from a man aged 18-30 years in good health. Some clones in this sample may be carry-over from other donors' samples. Each CDR3 is given with its conserved first and last residue. The D gene is left open where the match is weak. Some rows have no size entry. The others give once, few or many, or a class for an expanded clone.

v_gene,j_gene,d_gene,abundance,CDR3nt,CDR3aa
TRBV5-1,TRBJ2-7,NA,once,TGCGCCAGCAGCTTGGCCTCGGGAAGGAGGGCCTACGAGCAGTACTTC,CASSLASGRRAYEQYF
TRBV28,TRBJ2-7,NA,NA,TGTGCCAGCAGTTTGCCAGGGGCGAGCTCCTACGAGCAGTACTTC,CASSLPGASSYEQYF
TRBV2,TRBJ1-1,TRBD1,NA,TGTGCCAGCATTCGGCAGGGGGCAGCTTTCTTT,CASIRQGAAFF
TRBV6-5,TRBJ2-1,TRBD2,NA,TGTGCCAGCAGCACCGGGACTAGCGGGAGGTATGAGCAGTTCTTC,CASSTGTSGRYEQFF
TRBV7-9,TRBJ2-1,TRBD2,NA,TGTGCCAGCAGCAGGACTAGCGGGAATGAGCAGTTCTTC,CASSRTSGNEQFF
TRBV4-2,TRBJ2-6,NA,NA,TGTGCCAGCAGCCATGCAGCAGGGGTCGTCTCTGGGGCCAACGTCCTGACTTTC,CASSHAAGVVSGANVLTF
TRBV7-9,TRBJ1-4,NA,NA,TGTGCCAGCAGCTTTGGACAGACAACTAATGAAAAACTGTTTTTT,CASSFGQTTNEKLFF
TRBV19,TRBJ2-2,NA,NA,TGTGCCAGTAGTATAGATCGAGCCACCGGGGAGCTGTTTTTT,CASSIDRATGELFF
TRBV4-1,TRBJ2-3,NA,NA,TGCGCCAGCAGCCAAGCGGTTAGCCAAAACACAGATACGCAGTATTTT,CASSQAVSQNTDTQYF
TRBV28,TRBJ2-5,TRBD1,NA,TGTGCCAGCAGTTTATTGACAGGACAGGGTCGGGAGACCCAGTACTTC,CASSLLTGQGRETQYF
TRBV14,TRBJ2-7,NA,NA,TGTGCCAGCAGCCAAGGGGCAGGGACCACCTACGAGCAGTACTTC,CASSQGAGTTYEQYF
TRBV7-6,TRBJ2-7,NA,NA,TGTGCCAGCAGCTCCCTCCCAGGCACGGATCGGGAGCAGTACTTC,CASSSLPGTDREQYF
TRBV28,TRBJ2-3,NA,NA,TGTGCCATCCCCGGGGGCGAACAGACAGATACGCAGTATTTT,CAIPGGEQTDTQYF
TRBV7-3,TRBJ2-1,TRBD2,NA,TGTGCCAGCAGCGTCGGAGGCTGGGCTAGCGGCTACAATGAGCAGTTCTTC,CASSVGGWASGYNEQFF
TRBV5-1,TRBJ2-2,NA,NA,TGCGCCAGCAGCTTGGCCGGTCAGGGGAACACCGGGGAGCTGTTTTTT,CASSLAGQGNTGELFF
TRBV23-1,TRBJ2-2,NA,NA,TGCGCCAGCATTCAGGGAGCGAACACCGGGGAGCTGTTTTTT,CASIQGANTGELFF
TRBV11-3,TRBJ2-2,NA,NA,TGTGCCAGCAGTCTCCGATGGGGGGAGCTGTTTTTT,CASSLRWGELFF
TRBV30,TRBJ1-3,NA,NA,TGTGCCTGGAGCCCAGGGTTCGGAAACACCATATATTTT,CAWSPGFGNTIYF
TRBV5-4,TRBJ2-7,NA,NA,TGTGCCAGCAGATATGGCCGGGGGCAGGTCGACGAGCAGTACTTC,CASRYGRGQVDEQYF
TRBV30,TRBJ1-1,TRBD1,NA,TGTGCCTGCGCCAAGGACAGGGGCACTGAAGCTTTCTTT,CACAKDRGTEAFF
TRBV6-1,TRBJ2-7,NA,NA,TGTGCCAGCAGTGAACGAAAGGGTGCGTACGAGCAGTACTTC,CASSERKGAYEQYF
TRBV19,TRBJ2-1,TRBD2,NA,TGTGCCAGTAGTATCAGGACTAGCGACTACAATGAGCAGTTCTTC,CASSIRTSDYNEQFF
TRBV7-9,TRBJ2-1,NA,NA,TGTGCCAGCATCCGGGGCCTTGGAAATGAGCAGTTCTTC,CASIRGLGNEQFF
TRBV6-6,TRBJ1-2,NA,NA,TGTGCCAGCAGTTACTCGACAGGACTCTATGGCTACACCTTC,CASSYSTGLYGYTF
TRBV15,TRBJ2-5,NA,NA,TGTGCCACCAGCGCTCCACCCGGGGGGCCTCAAGAGACCCAGTACTTC,CATSAPPGGPQETQYF
TRBV5-4,TRBJ2-7,NA,NA,TGTGCCAGCACCTGGATGGGAGAGCAGTACTTC,CASTWMGEQYF
TRBV10-2,TRBJ2-1,NA,NA,TGCGCCAGCAGTGAGTCGATGTTGCTAGGGGGGAATGAGCAGTTCTTC,CASSESMLLGGNEQFF
TRBV5-1,TRBJ1-2,TRBD1,NA,TGCGCCAGCAGCTTGACGGGACAGGGGAATCCTGGCTACACCTTC,CASSLTGQGNPGYTF
TRBV7-9,TRBJ2-1,TRBD2,once,TGTGCCAGCAGCCTAACTAGCGGAAACAACAATGAGCAGTTCTTC,CASSLTSGNNNEQFF
TRBV19,TRBJ2-2,NA,NA,TGTGCCGCGGGGTCTATCGGGGCCAACACCGGGGAGCTGTTTTTT,CAAGSIGANTGELFF
TRBV28,TRBJ1-1,NA,NA,TGTGCCAGCAGCTCATTCGGATATAAGAACACTGAAGCTTTCTTT,CASSSFGYKNTEAFF
TRBV4-2,TRBJ2-7,TRBD2,NA,TGTGCCAGCAGCCAAGATGCTAGCGGGAGCCCTCCCTACGAGCAGTACTTC,CASSQDASGSPPYEQYF
TRBV4-1,TRBJ2-5,NA,NA,TGCGCCAGCAGCCAAGTCCTGGGGTTAGAGACCCAGTACTTC,CASSQVLGLETQYF
TRBV29-1,TRBJ2-7,NA,NA,TGCAGCGTCGACGGGACGAGGGAGCAGTACTTC,CSVDGTREQYF
TRBV5-1,TRBJ2-7,NA,NA,TGCGCCAGCAGCTTGGGCCGCGACATTACAGGGCTCGGCGAGCAGTACTTC,CASSLGRDITGLGEQYF
TRBV19,TRBJ2-7,TRBD2,NA,TGTGCCACCAAGCCTAGCGGGAGCTCCTACGAGCAGTACTTC,CATKPSGSSYEQYF
TRBV11-1,TRBJ2-1,NA,once,TGTGCCAGCAGCTTCGATGTGCAGAGCTCCTACAATGAGCAGTTCTTC,CASSFDVQSSYNEQFF
TRBV7-8,TRBJ1-3,NA,once,TGTGCCAGCAGCTTACAAGGGACACCTTCTGGAAACACCATATATTTT,CASSLQGTPSGNTIYF
TRBV6-4,TRBJ1-2,NA,NA,TGTGCCAGCAGTGACTTTCCGGGAGGGAGCTATGGCTACACCTTC,CASSDFPGGSYGYTF
TRBV6-5,TRBJ1-5,NA,NA,TGTGCCAGCAGTTACGCAGGGGATCAGCCCCAGCATTTT,CASSYAGDQPQHF
TRBV29-1,TRBJ2-7,TRBD1,NA,TGCAGCGCCCCGGACAGGGGCCGACCCGAGCAGTACTTC,CSAPDRGRPEQYF
TRBV6-4,TRBJ1-5,TRBD1,NA,TGTGCCAGCAGTGACTCGGCCGGGGCAGACAGGGACAATAGCAATCAGCCCCAGCATTTT,CASSDSAGADRDNSNQPQHF
TRBV19,TRBJ2-1,TRBD2,NA,TGTGCCACCCAGAGGTGGAGCGGGAGGGGGAATGAGCAGTTCTTC,CATQRWSGRGNEQFF
TRBV5-1,TRBJ1-2,NA,few,TGCGCCAGCAGCTCACAGGGAGATGGCTACACCTTC,CASSSQGDGYTF
TRBV4-2,TRBJ2-2,NA,NA,TGTGCCAGCAGCCACGGGACAAGAGACACCGGGGAGCTGTTTTTT,CASSHGTRDTGELFF
TRBV10-1,TRBJ2-4,TRBD2,NA,TGCGCCAGCAGTGAGATCGAGCGGGGCAAAAACATTCAGTACTTC,CASSEIERGKNIQYF
TRBV7-8,TRBJ2-7,TRBD2,NA,TGTGCCAGCAGCTCCGGACTAGCGGTCGCGGGGGAGCAGTACTTC,CASSSGLAVAGEQYF
TRBV7-9,TRBJ2-1,NA,NA,TGTGCCAGCAGCTCCATTATGTACAATGAGCAGTTCTTC,CASSSIMYNEQFF
TRBV7-9,TRBJ2-3,TRBD2,NA,TGTGCCAGCAGCGACGGGACTAGCGGCACAGATACGCAGTATTTT,CASSDGTSGTDTQYF
TRBV28,TRBJ1-5,TRBD1,NA,TGTGCCAGCAGTTTAACAGGGGTATCGGGTCAGCCCCAGCATTTT,CASSLTGVSGQPQHF
TRBV13,TRBJ2-1,NA,NA,TGTGCCAGCAGCTTTTTCTCGAGCTCCTACAATGAGCAGTTCTTC,CASSFFSSSYNEQFF
TRBV19,TRBJ2-1,TRBD2,NA,TGTGCCAGTAGGTCTGTGCGGGAGGGCCCTGTCTATGAGCAGTTCTTC,CASRSVREGPVYEQFF
TRBV7-2,TRBJ2-7,NA,NA,TGTGCCAGCACGCGGGGCAGGGGCGGTATCTACGAGCAGTACTTC,CASTRGRGGIYEQYF
TRBV11-2,TRBJ2-5,NA,NA,TGTGCCAGCAGCCCCTCCACGGCTAACTGGGGGGAGACCCAGTACTTC,CASSPSTANWGETQYF